One sample yielded the 25 T cell receptor beta chains listed below, sequenced in a study of T-cell memory formation after mild COVID-19. TCRdb redid the calling of the 5' RACE reads with MiXCR, one entry per CDR3 protein. The data contain under 300,000 distinct CDR3 sequences, around 17% of them seen just once; the ten biggest clones take up under 25%. What was sequenced was PBMCs or a T cell subset sorted from them (not recorded which). The receptor source for this set is a man younger than 35 who had mild COVID-19 (a few samples of this study predate the infection). Cell type and time point are not known.

The genes are TRBV4-1 and TRBJ2-3, with 9 bases matching TRBD2. The CDR3 spans 14 residues. Germline loops: CDR1 MGHRA, CDR2 YSYEKL. V dropped 1 base and J dropped 6; count of bases not matched to a gene: 2. CDR3 in amino acids: CASSQVAGGDTQYF. The CDR3 region has the DNA TGCGCCAGCAGCCAAGTGGCGGGAGGGGATACGCAGTATTTT.

The CDR3 DNA sequence: TGCGCCAGCAGTCCTAGCCTCGGGGGCGCCGGGGCTGAAGCTTTCTTT. It yields the protein CASSPSLGGAGAEAFF. J is TRBJ1-1 and V is TRBV5-1; weak D call: TRBD1 (6 bases). V was trimmed by 5 bases and J by 6 bases, leaving 23 bases between them. From germline, CDR1 is SGHRS and CDR2 YFSETQ. The CDR3 contains 16 residues.

This clonotype showed up just a few times. The chain has TRBV11-2 and TRBJ1-6; D is unresolved. This CDR3 region has 14 residues. V lost 5 bases and J lost 10, with 15 bases in between. Germline lookup yields CDR1 SGHAT and CDR2 FQNNGV. The chain's CDR3 is CASSRHAGNSPLHF. CDR3 DNA: TGTGCCAGCAGCCGACATGCGGGTAACTCACCCCTCCACTTT.

This clonotype has a handful of counts. The V and J genes are TRBV6-2 or TRBV6-3 and TRBJ2-2, with 8 bases that match TRBD2. Germline V gene sequence: CDR1 MNHEY, CDR2 SVGEGT. J was trimmed by 3 bases and V by 6 bases; bases with no gene match: 9. The CDR3 contains 16 residues. CDR3 nucleotides: TGTGCCAGCAGCTCTGTGGCGGGGGGAGACACCGGGGAGCTGTTTTTT. Protein product: CASSSVAGGDTGELFF.

This clonotype was counted between two and nine times. V usage is TRBV4-1 and J usage is TRBJ1-5; 7 bases line up with TRBD1. The V and J ends lost 8 bases and 3 bases, in that order; junction bases with no gene match: 4. Looked up from germline, CDR1 is MGHRA and CDR2 is YSYEKL. The CDR3 runs to 13 residues. DNA of the CDR3: TGCGCCAGCGGAAGGGGGCTCAATCAGCCCCAGCATTTT. Its protein is CASGRGLNQPQHF.

This chain connects TRBV5-1 to TRBJ1-1; perhaps TRBD1 as D (6 bases). Germline lookup yields CDR1 SGHRS and CDR2 YFSETQ. V lost 1 base and J 4 bases, leaving 11 bases between the germline ends. The CDR3 is 14 amino acids. The CDR3 region has the DNA TGCGCCAGCAGCTTGAAGGGGGGCGGCACTGAAGCTTTCTTT. Protein product: CASSLKGGGTEAFF. Together with reference TRBV5-1 and TRBJ1-1, the CDR3 gives the full variable domain: KAGVTQTPRYLIKTRGQQVTLSCSPISGHRSVSWYQQTPGQGLQFLFEYFSETQRNKGNFPGRFSGRQFSNSRSEMNVSTLELGDSALYLCASSLKGGGTEAFFGQGTRLTVV.

This clonotype showed up many times. The V gene is TRBV21-1, the J gene TRBJ2-6; the D segment call TRBD1 is taken from the table without a DNA check. TRBV21-1 is a pseudogene locus. CDR3 length: 16 amino acids. The CDR3 sequence: CAGGRDRSTGANVLTF. The CDR3 DNA is TGTGCCGGGGGGCGGGACAGGTCGACTGGGGCCAACGTCCTGACTTTC.

This clonotype has just one count. This rearrangement joins TRBV20-1 to TRBJ2-7; 12 bases fit TRBD2. J lost 6 bases, V lost 6 bases, and 9 bases had no gene match. The CDR3 runs 14 residues. CDR1 is DFQATT, CDR2 SNEGSKA, per germline (reference sequence). DNA of the CDR3: TGCAGTGCGAGGGGACTAGCGGGTTCGCTCGAGCAGTACTTC. Its translation: CSARGLAGSLEQYF.

This chain links TRBV7-6 with TRBJ2-5; D is undetermined. The ends were cut back, 0 bases at V and 7 bases at J, with 9 bases in the middle. Germline assignment: CDR1 SGHVS and CDR2 FNYEAQ. The CDR3 spans 13 residues. CDR3 coding DNA: TGTGCCAGCAGCTTAGCCCCCAGTGTGACCCAGTACTTC. Encoded protein: CASSLAPSVTQYF.

The table lists this clonotype with a few counts. V usage is TRBV23-1 and J usage is TRBJ2-7; no firm D call. TRBV23-1 has ORF status, its function being uncertain. This CDR3 contains 16 residues. The V end lost 2 bases, the J end lost 3 bases, and 17 bases lay between the germline ends. The chain's CDR3 is CASSQSSDGFYYEQYF. The CDR3 DNA follows: TGCGCCAGCAGTCAAAGCTCGGACGGATTTTACTACGAGCAGTACTTC.

This clonotype has more than one count but fewer than ten. This sequence joins TRBV19 and TRBJ2-2; D perhaps matches TRBD2 (6 bases). The CDR3 is 13 amino acids. Germline CDR1 LNHDA, CDR2 SQIVND (reference sequence). Trimming removed 7 bases at V and 2 bases at J, with 8 bases between. CDR3 sequence (DNA): TGTGCCAGTACGGAGGGCAACACCGGGGAGCTGTTTTTT. Translating gives CASTEGNTGELFF.

This clonotype was seen a few times. This chain connects TRBV2 to TRBJ2-7; 10 bases agree with TRBD1. The CDR3 is 13 residues long. V lost 6 bases to trimming and J lost 5 bases; unmatched junction nucleotides: 4. Germline CDR1 and CDR2: SNHLY and FYNNEI. The CDR3 sequence is CASRGTGDDEQYF. The CDR3 DNA reads as TGTGCCAGCAGAGGGACAGGGGACGACGAGCAGTACTTC. Drawing the rest from reference TRBV2 and TRBJ2-7, the complete variable domain is EPEVTQTPSHQVTQMGQEVILRCVPISNHLYFYWYRQILGQKVEFLVSFYNNEISEKSEIFDDQFSVERPDGSNFTLKIRSTKLEDSAMYFCASRGTGDDEQYFGPGTRLTVT.

In regard to this clonotype: An end of the junction differs from the germline gene, which may be a read error. The chain uses TRBV7-9 and TRBJ2-5; 7 positions agree with TRBD1. The CDR3 consists of 12 residues. Germline lookup yields CDR1 SEHNR and CDR2 FQNEAQ (reference sequence). CDR3 in amino acids: CASTRGIDSKVF. The CDR3, as DNA: TGTGCCAGCACCAGGGGGATAGATTCCAAGGTCTTC. Filled out from reference TRBV7-9 and TRBJ2-5, the complete variable domain reads DTGVSQNPRHKITKRGQNVTFRCDPISEHNRLYWYRQTLGQGPEFLTYFQNEAQLEKSRLLSDRFSAERPKGSFSTLEIQRTEQGDSAMYLCASTRGIDSKVFGPGTRLLVL.

The V call is TRBV10-3, the J call TRBJ2-1, with 9 bases matching TRBD1. Germline values: CDR1 ENHRY, CDR2 SYGVKD. V lost 4 bases and J lost 4; bases outside the gene matches: 2. The CDR3 spans 14 residues. This chain's CDR3 is CAISGQGVYNEQFF. CDR3 DNA: TGTGCCATCAGTGGACAGGGGGTGTACAATGAGCAGTTCTTC.

This clonotype was detected a few times. The rearrangement links TRBV5-1 to TRBJ2-1; 10 bases agree with TRBD2. The CDR3 has 17 residues. Germline CDR1 is SGHRS and CDR2 is YFSETQ. J gave up 10 bases and V 2 bases, and 15 bases lay outside the gene matches. CDR3 in DNA: TGCGCCAGCAGCTTATGGCCCAGGACTAGCGGCCCTCTGGAGCAGTTCTTC. The encoded protein is CASSLWPRTSGPLEQFF.

The J gene is TRBJ1-1, the V gene TRBV12-3 or TRBV12-4, with a possible D match to TRBD1 (5 bases). Trimming pared 6 bases from V and 2 bases from J, leaving 16 bases between. The CDR3 is made up of 15 amino acids. The CDR3 DNA sequence: TGTGCCAGCAGCTCAAGGACGACAGAAAACACTGAAGCTTTCTTT. Amino acids: CASSSRTTENTEAFF.

Concerning this clonotype: Germline and junction disagree at one end, which may indicate a read error. This chain joins TRBV7-7 and TRBJ2-1; 9 nucleotides match TRBD1. CDR1 and CDR2 (germline): SSHAT, FNYEAQ (reference sequence). CDR3 size: 12 residues. The chain's CDR3 is CASSKTGGEQFF. The CDR3 DNA reads as TGTGCTAGCAGCAAGACAGGGGGTGAGCAGTTCTTC.

The chain uses TRBV27 and TRBJ2-3; D might be TRBD2 (5 bases). The V gene's germline CDR1 is MNHEY and CDR2 SMNVEV (reference sequence). Between the trimmed V and J ends, which lost 6 bases and 1 base, there was a span of 14 bases. This CDR3 comprises 15 residues. The CDR3 is CASRPRVGGTDTQYF. CDR3 coding DNA: TGTGCCAGCAGACCCCGGGTGGGAGGCACAGATACGCAGTATTTT.

V and J are TRBV5-1 and TRBJ2-3; D possibly matches TRBD1 or TRBD2 (5 bases each). This CDR3 region has 16 residues. V was pared by 4 bases and J by 0 bases, with 15 bases between. Germline CDR1 and CDR2: SGHRS and YFSETQ. The CDR3 region has the DNA TGCGCCAGCAGCCCCGGGACCGGTGCTAGCACAGATACGCAGTATTTT. It encodes CASSPGTGASTDTQYF.

This clonotype was found a few times. V and J are TRBV7-2 and TRBJ2-1, with unresolved D. The V gene lost 4 bases and the J gene lost 7 bases, with 11 bases spanning the gap. The CDR3 extends over 13 amino acids. Germline lookup yields CDR1 SGHTA and CDR2 FQGNSA. Written as DNA, the CDR3 is TGTGCCAGCAGCTCCCAGGCCGCGAATGAGCAGTTCTTC. Protein sequence: CASSSQAANEQFF.

The chain recombines TRBV11-3 with TRBJ2-1; 8 bases are a match to TRBD2. CDR1 is SGHNT and CDR2 is YENEEA in the germline V gene. V shed 2 bases, J shed 3 bases, and the junction held 9 bases outside the gene matches. This CDR3 region has 17 residues. The CDR3 nucleotides are TGTGCCAGCAGCTTACAGGGGCCCGGGGGGGACTACAATGAGCAGTTCTTC. It is translated as CASSLQGPGGDYNEQFF.

This clonotype has a handful of counts. CDR3 amino acids: CASRQQETQYF. The CDR3 region has the DNA TGTGCCAGCAGACAGCAAGAGACCCAGTACTTC. The V and J genes are TRBV7-2 and TRBJ2-5; D gene uncertain. Looked up from germline, CDR1 is SGHTA and CDR2 is FQGNSA. The CDR3 contains 11 residues. The ends were cut back, 6 bases at V and 2 bases at J, with 4 bases in the middle.

The CDR3 protein is CASNPGGRAYEQYF. DNA for the CDR3: TGTGCCAGCAACCCTGGCGGGAGGGCCTACGAGCAGTACTTC. The chain couples TRBV9 to TRBJ2-7; 9 positions agree with TRBD2. Germline assignment: CDR1 SGDLS and CDR2 YYNGEE. This CDR3 is 14 amino acids long. The ends lost 6 bases at V and 2 bases at J; junction bases unmatched: 6.

This clonotype was found a few times. The V and J genes are TRBV5-1 and TRBJ1-1; a weak D match, TRBD1 (5 bases). CDR3 size: 13 residues. Trimming removed 5 bases from V and 5 bases from J, with 13 bases in between. From germline, CDR1 is SGHRS and CDR2 YFSETQ. The CDR3 region has the DNA TGCGCCAGCAGGGAAGGGGTTGGGACTGAAGCTTTCTTT. As protein: CASREGVGTEAFF.

This clonotype was counted only a few times. The V gene is TRBV4-1, the J gene TRBJ1-2, with TRBD1 matching 9 bases. The CDR3 has 15 amino acids. Germline CDR1 and CDR2: MGHRA and YSYEKL. The ends lost 3 bases at V and 5 bases at J; junction bases unmatched: 7. The CDR3 nucleotides are TGCGCCAGCAGCCACCGAGGACAGGGGAGATATGGCTACACCTTC. Protein sequence: CASSHRGQGRYGYTF.